One TCR beta chain is described in this entry. TCRdb keeps only in-frame clones here, not all; method: immunoSEQ multiplex PCR. This table has roughly 69,000 clones, about four fifths appearing once. This sample was included in a study of blood T cell repertoires in COVID-19. The sample was peripheral blood. The clonotype originates from a man in his fifties or sixties with COVID-19, enrolled during active disease.

CDR3 nucleotide sequence: TGTGCCTGGAGTAGAGACAGGGCTCCAGATACGCAGTATTTT. Encoded protein: CAWSRDRAPDTQYF. The V call is TRBV30, the J call TRBJ2-3; TRBD1 matches 7 bases. The germline V gene encodes CDR1 GTSNPN and CDR2 SVGIG (reference sequence). Unmatched junction bases numbered 6, after V lost 2 bases and J lost 4 bases. The CDR3 has 14 amino acids.